The 25 T cell receptor beta chains in this list originate from one sample, sequenced in a study of blood T cell repertoires in COVID-19. Assay: immunoSEQ multiplex PCR; the TCRdb copy retains only in-frame clones and omits some. Among about 240,000 clones, roughly 87% were seen once, and the ten largest hold 7.2%. Material for sequencing was peripheral blood. These receptors all stem from a man aged 60 to 75 who had recovered from COVID-19.

V usage is TRBV19 and J usage is TRBJ2-2; D may be TRBD1 (6 bases). The CDR3 loop spans 15 amino acids. Germline-derived CDR1 and CDR2 are LNHDA and SQIVND (reference sequence). V shed 5 bases and J shed 1 base, with 11 bases lying between them. CDR3 sequence reads: CASSSRTENTGELFF. The CDR3 nucleotides are TGTGCCAGTAGTTCCCGGACAGAGAACACCGGGGAGCTGTTTTTT. The complete variable domain, with remaining parts taken from reference TRBV19 and TRBJ2-2, reads DGGITQSPKYLFRKEGQNVTLSCEQNLNHDAMYWYRQDPGQGLRLIYYSQIVNDFQKGDIAEGYSVSREKKESFPLTVTSAQKNPTAFYLCASSSRTENTGELFFGEGSRLTVL.

The chain joins TRBV5-1 to TRBJ2-2, with D possibly TRBD1 on 5 matching bases. Per the germline V gene, CDR1 is SGHRS and CDR2 is YFSETQ. The V and J ends lost 0 bases and 4 bases respectively, with 7 bases between them. This CDR3 region has 14 residues. Here the CDR3 reads CASSLGQTTGELFF. The CDR3, as DNA: TGCGCCAGCAGCTTGGGACAGACCACCGGGGAGCTGTTTTTT.

This chain links TRBV19 with TRBJ2-7; TRBD2 matches 7 bases. V gave up 5 bases and J gave up 6 bases; unmatched junction bases: 13. Germline CDR1 LNHDA, CDR2 SQIVND (reference sequence). The CDR3 consists of 15 residues. CDR3 sequence: CASSSRPRSGAEQYF. The CDR3 bases are TGTGCCAGTAGTTCTCGACCCCGAAGCGGGGCCGAGCAGTACTTC.

J is TRBJ2-7 and V is TRBV7-8, with D perhaps TRBD1 (6 bases). Trimming cost V 5 bases and J 7 bases, with 21 bases left between them. The germline V gene has CDR1 SGHVS and CDR2 FQNEAQ. The CDR3 extends over 15 amino acids. This chain's CDR3 is CASSREGVSPTEQYF. The CDR3 nucleotides are TGTGCCAGCAGCCGAGAGGGGGTATCTCCTACGGAGCAGTACTTC.

The gene calls are TRBV15 and TRBJ2-2; no definite D call. There are 13 residues in the CDR3. The V gene's germline CDR1 is LNHNV and CDR2 YYDKDF (reference sequence). The V end lost 2 bases, the J end lost 5 bases, and 6 bases lay between the germline ends. For the CDR3, the DNA is TGTGCCACCAGCAGACTATTAACCGGGGAGCTGTTTTTT. Protein sequence: CATSRLLTGELFF. The variable domain in full, with the rest retrieved from reference TRBV15 and TRBJ2-2, is DAMVIQNPRYQVTQFGKPVTLSCSQTLNHNVMYWYQQKSSQAPKLLFHYYDKDFNNEADTPDNFQSRRPNTSFCFLDIRSPGLGDTAMYLCATSRLLTGELFFGEGSRLTVL.

This clone is a singleton in its sample. The chain links TRBV2 to TRBJ1-5, with D perhaps matching TRBD1 (6 bases). CDR3 length: 15 residues. Germline V gives CDR1 SNHLY, CDR2 FYNNEI. The V and J ends lost 8 bases and 0 bases respectively, with 14 bases between them. The DNA for the CDR3 is TGTGCCAGCCGGAGAGGGACAAATAGCAATCAGCCCCAGCATTTT. It specifies CASRRGTNSNQPQHF.

The rearrangement links TRBV7-2 to TRBJ2-2; 13 nucleotides align to TRBD2. Germline CDR1 and CDR2: SGHTA and FQGNSA. This CDR3 spans 18 amino acids. With 4 bases clipped from V and 3 bases from J, the junction kept 8 bases outside the gene matches. This CDR3 reads CASSSYRLAGGHTGELFF. For the CDR3, the DNA is TGTGCCAGCAGCTCCTATCGACTAGCGGGGGGCCACACCGGGGAGCTGTTTTTT.

The V gene is TRBV11-2, the J gene TRBJ2-3; the D is unclear. In germline, CDR1 is SGHAT, CDR2 FQNNGV. V dropped 5 bases and J dropped 1 base, with 22 bases sitting between them. The CDR3 consists of 18 residues. The CDR3 sequence: CASSRQINPGLGTDTQYF. The DNA for the CDR3 is TGTGCCAGCAGCCGCCAAATAAACCCAGGTTTGGGCACAGATACGCAGTATTTT.

The V and J genes are TRBV3-1 (or the pseudogene TRBV3-2) and TRBJ2-5; D is undetermined. Germline loops: CDR1 LGHDT, CDR2 YNNKEL (reference sequence). The ends were cut back, 3 bases at V and 2 bases at J, with 10 bases in the middle. The CDR3 is made up of 14 amino acids. CDR3 loop: CASSHLGSQETQYF. In DNA, the CDR3 is TGTGCCAGCAGCCATTTGGGCAGTCAAGAGACCCAGTACTTC.

The V call is TRBV19, the J call TRBJ2-4, with 8 nucleotides matching TRBD1. Unmatched junction bases numbered 2, after V lost 9 bases and J lost 1 base. Per the germline V gene, CDR1 is LNHDA and CDR2 is SQIVND (reference sequence). The CDR3 spans 13 residues. The CDR3: CARDRAAKNIQYF. In nucleotides, the CDR3 is TGTGCCAGGGACAGGGCGGCCAAAAACATTCAGTACTTC.

The chain has TRBV19 and TRBJ2-1; D might be TRBD2 (6 bases). V shed 1 base and J shed 5 bases, with 15 bases lying between them. The CDR3 sequence is 16 residues long. From germline, CDR1 is LNHDA and CDR2 SQIVND (reference sequence). CDR3 in amino acids: CASSIVEGGRDNEQFF. For the CDR3, the DNA is TGTGCCAGTAGTATAGTGGAGGGCGGAAGGGACAATGAGCAGTTCTTC.

CDR3 protein: CATSITLGGYEQYF. Here the CDR3 DNA reads TGTGCCACCAGCATCACATTGGGGGGTTACGAGCAGTACTTC. The V call is TRBV15, the J call TRBJ2-7, with D possibly TRBD2 on 6 matching bases. The CDR3 has 14 residues. With 4 bases removed from V and 4 bases from J, the gap between germline ends came to 14 bases. The germline V gene encodes CDR1 LNHNV and CDR2 YYDKDF (reference sequence).

The V gene is TRBV2, the J gene TRBJ1-2; no firm D call. CDR1 is SNHLY and CDR2 is FYNNEI in the germline V gene. This CDR3 contains 14 residues. Deletions cut 7 bases from V and 0 bases from J, with 12 bases between. DNA for the CDR3: TGTGCCAGCATGAGTTCGGGAGCTAACTATGGCTACACCTTC. Its protein product is CASMSSGANYGYTF. The full variable domain, its missing parts supplied by reference TRBV2 and TRBJ1-2, is EPEVTQTPSHQVTQMGQEVILRCVPISNHLYFYWYRQILGQKVEFLVSFYNNEISEKSEIFDDQFSVERPDGSNFTLKIRSTKLEDSAMYFCASMSSGANYGYTFGSGTRLTVV.

The V and J genes are TRBV18 and TRBJ1-6, with TRBD1 identical over 7 bases. CDR1 KGHSH and CDR2 LQKENI come from the germline V gene. CDR3 size: 16 residues. V lost 4 bases to trimming and J lost 10 bases; unmatched junction nucleotides: 13. Here the CDR3 reads CASSLKSGQGESPLHF. CDR3 in DNA: TGTGCCAGCTCACTCAAATCGGGGCAGGGGGAGTCACCCCTCCACTTT. Drawing the rest from reference TRBV18 and TRBJ1-6, the complete variable domain is NAGVMQNPRHLVRRRGQEARLRCSPMKGHSHVYWYRQLPEEGLKFMVYLQKENIIDESGMPKERFSAEFPKEGPSILRIQQVVRGDSAAYFCASSLKSGQGESPLHFGNGTRLTVT.

The chain uses TRBV12-3 or TRBV12-4 and TRBJ1-2; no reliable D call. Trimming took 4 bases from V and 1 from J, leaving 7 bases between them. The CDR3 sequence is 13 residues long. The CDR3 protein is CASSSQFNYGYTF. In DNA, the CDR3 is TGTGCCAGCAGTTCCCAGTTTAACTATGGCTACACCTTC.

The chain employs TRBV9 and TRBJ1-6; no definite D call. The CDR3 runs 15 residues. Trimming took 3 bases from V and 1 from J, leaving 8 bases between them. In germline, CDR1 is SGDLS, CDR2 YYNGEE. The CDR3 reads CASSESGSYNSPLHF. The CDR3 DNA sequence: TGTGCCAGCAGCGAGTCCGGGTCCTATAATTCACCCCTCCACTTT.

The rearrangement links TRBV6-5 to TRBJ1-1; D remains ambiguous. The V and J ends lost 6 bases and 8 bases respectively, with 19 bases between them. The CDR3 has 14 amino acids. Germline CDR1 reads MNHEY; CDR2 reads SVGAGI. CDR3 nucleotide sequence: TGTGCCAGCAGCCTGGTAAATACAGTTTCCGAAGCTTTCTTT. It is translated as CASSLVNTVSEAFF.

This clone has just one count. V usage is TRBV30 and J usage is TRBJ2-3; 10 bases align to TRBD2. CDR1 is GTSNPN, CDR2 SVGIG, per germline (reference sequence). The CDR3 has 18 amino acids. Trimming removed 0 bases from V and 1 base from J; junction bases left unmatched: 10. The CDR3 nucleotides are TGTGCCTGGAGTGTAGGAAGAGCTAGCGGGGGAGGCACAGATACGCAGTATTTT. As protein: CAWSVGRASGGGTDTQYF.

This clone was detected only once. For the CDR3, the DNA is TGTGCCAGCCGGACAACCCCGAACTATGGCTACACCTTC. It specifies CASRTTPNYGYTF. This chain links TRBV2 with TRBJ1-2; tentative D call: TRBD1 (5 bases). Per the germline V gene, CDR1 is SNHLY and CDR2 is FYNNEI. The CDR3 consists of 13 residues. The V gene lost 8 bases and the J gene lost 2 bases, with 12 bases spanning the gap.

The J gene is TRBJ2-7, the V gene TRBV7-9, with 9 bases matching TRBD2. The CDR3 consists of 17 residues. Germline CDR1 SEHNR, CDR2 FQNEAQ (reference sequence). Trimming removed 1 base from V and 0 bases from J; junction bases left unmatched: 7. The CDR3 bases are TGTGCCAGCAGCTTAGGAGCGGGGGGACAGAGCTCCTACGAGCAGTACGTC. Its translation: CASSLGAGGQSSYEQYV.

This chain links TRBV11-2 with TRBJ2-3; 10 bases align to TRBD1. The CDR3 length is 15 residues. V shed 5 bases and J 3 bases; nucleotides not matched to a gene: 5. CDR1 SGHAT and CDR2 FQNNGV come from the germline V gene. CDR3 sequence reads: CASSLTGGGTDTQYF. The CDR3 DNA follows: TGTGCCAGCAGCCTGACAGGGGGCGGAACAGATACGCAGTATTTT.

The rearrangement links TRBV5-1 to TRBJ2-3; 9 positions match TRBD2. The length of the CDR3 is 16 residues. Germline-derived CDR1 and CDR2 are SGHRS and YFSETQ. With V trimmed by 2 bases and J by 4 bases, 8 bases remained unmatched. The CDR3 protein is CASSFHVSGGADTQYF. CDR3 sequence (DNA): TGCGCCAGCAGCTTCCACGTTAGCGGGGGTGCAGATACGCAGTATTTT.

The gene calls are TRBV18 and TRBJ2-3, with D maybe TRBD2 (6 bases). The germline CDR1 and CDR2 sequences are KGHSH and LQKENI. This CDR3 has 13 residues. Trimming took off 8 bases at V and 3 bases at J, with 12 bases between the two ends. CDR3 in amino acids: CASGRGSTDTQYF. The CDR3 nucleotides read TGTGCCAGCGGGCGGGGAAGTACAGATACGCAGTATTTT.

The chain recombines TRBV6-5 with TRBJ2-1, with D perhaps matching TRBD1 (6 bases). Trimming shortened V by 10 bases and J by 5 bases, and 21 bases separated the two germline ends. Germline CDR1 and CDR2: MNHEY and SVGAGI. CDR3 size: 15 residues. The CDR3 is CATGRFGGKNNEQFF. The CDR3 coding sequence is TGTGCCACCGGTAGATTTGGGGGCAAGAACAATGAGCAGTTCTTC.

The rearrangement uses TRBV5-1 and TRBJ2-5; no clear D. V shed 5 bases and J shed 2 bases, with 13 bases lying between them. CDR3 length equals 14 residues. In germline, CDR1 is SGHRS, CDR2 YFSETQ. The CDR3 here is CASRLQPRQETQYF. The CDR3 bases are TGCGCCAGCAGGTTACAACCCCGTCAAGAGACCCAGTACTTC.